This T cell receptor beta chain was captured in a study of blood T cells in healthy people across ages (dated by TCRdb to about 2015). With regard to the full study: In model experiments, roughly one uniquely barcoded TCR beta cDNA molecule per two T cells was captured by template switching. The study measured age-related changes in TCR beta repertoire diversity using deep sequencing normalized with unique cDNA molecular identifiers. The donors were divided into four age groups: young (average around 17 years), middle-aged (over 35), aged (around 67) and long-lived (roughly 88). To avoid experimental bias, donors of different ages were spread randomly across the sequencing lanes. For two donors (one aged 18 to 29 and one aged 80 or older), the study analyzed two additional independent replicas of 1 million unique cDNA reads from the same blood draw. Overall study results and their limits: Because profiling used bulk unsorted PBMCs, naive and antigen-experienced compartments could not be compared conclusively. Because the CMV infection status of the donors was unknown, age-related changes in expanded clonotypes may potentially have been confounded. Compared with the aged group, the long-lived group had more naive CD4+ T cells, fewer expanded clones and increased TCR diversity, suggesting age selection. Observed TCR beta diversity per million T cells fell roughly linearly with age, and a significant reduction was already apparent by age about 43. Total diversity estimates from one million sequenced T cells were considered lower bounds and underestimates. A strong correlation was found between observed TCR beta diversity and the percentage of naive T cells measured by flow cytometry.

This clonotype was observed a few times. Its specific antigen is unknown. Base qualities are not recorded, but no much larger clone differs from it by a single base. The 40 or so donors, aged roughly 6 to 95 years, were systemically healthy Caucasian individuals from Russia. Each donor gave roughly 11 milliliters of peripheral blood, drawn into EDTA-treated Vacutainer tubes. PBMCs were isolated by Ficoll-Paque density-gradient centrifugation, with at least 6 million obtained per sample. Trizol reagent was used to extract total RNA from PBMCs, with at least 5 micrograms per sample. The percentages of naive CD45RAhigh/CD27high T cells were determined by flow cytometry on a PBMC aliquot from every donor. The CDR3 contains 14 residues, cysteine and phenylalanine counted. The entry retains the CDR3 DNA only, 42 bases that are in frame from base 1. The V end loses 2 bases and the J end loses 6 bases, and a stretch of 11 bases separates them. The germline V gene encodes CDR1 SGHTA and CDR2 FQGNSA.

The library was generated by 5' RACE. Sequenced using an Illumina HiSeq 2500. The second PCR ran for roughly 6 to 11 cycles and used a J-beta primer mix along with a sample-barcoded 5' primer. A unique molecular identifier was introduced onto each TCR beta cDNA molecule by a template-switch 5' adaptor carrying 12 random nucleotides. Each sample yielded at least 3 million CDR3-containing paired-end reads. The Mint cDNA synthesis kit, primed by a TRBC-specific oligonucleotide, was used to synthesize first-strand cDNA from all RNA. Following uracil-DNA glycosylase treatment, a first 18-cycle PCR with universal primers M1SS and BC2_uni_R was performed on all cDNA. For the original study's pipeline: For normalization, 1 million high-quality reads were randomly selected from each sample, with every read carrying a distinct molecular identifier. Reads sharing molecular identifiers were discarded rather than binned into consensus sequences. CDR3 identification, clonotype clustering and error correction used MiTCR with a Q25 quality threshold and the strictest error-elimination algorithm. A nonparametric unseen species model with Euler transformation was used to estimate a lower bound on total TCR beta diversity. The public reads were reanalyzed by TCRdb: fastp trimming at Q25, MiXCR alignment, in-frame beta chains only. One record per CDR3 amino acid sequence lists the most common genes and DNA. The V and J calls were determined by TCRdb, not by the authors. A total of 850,000 to 1,300,000 distinct CDR3 sequences appear in this sample, 40% to 45% of them only once. Of the sample, about 19% is held by the ten largest clones.

The V and J segments used are TRBV7-2 and TRBJ1-5; a tentative D call is TRBD1 (5 bases match). This sequence originates from a woman aged 60-75 years in good health. The sample consisted of blood. Here is the DNA: TGTGCCAGCAGCTTACAGGGTATGGGTCAGCCCCAGCATTTT. Its amino acids are CASSLQGMGQPQHF.